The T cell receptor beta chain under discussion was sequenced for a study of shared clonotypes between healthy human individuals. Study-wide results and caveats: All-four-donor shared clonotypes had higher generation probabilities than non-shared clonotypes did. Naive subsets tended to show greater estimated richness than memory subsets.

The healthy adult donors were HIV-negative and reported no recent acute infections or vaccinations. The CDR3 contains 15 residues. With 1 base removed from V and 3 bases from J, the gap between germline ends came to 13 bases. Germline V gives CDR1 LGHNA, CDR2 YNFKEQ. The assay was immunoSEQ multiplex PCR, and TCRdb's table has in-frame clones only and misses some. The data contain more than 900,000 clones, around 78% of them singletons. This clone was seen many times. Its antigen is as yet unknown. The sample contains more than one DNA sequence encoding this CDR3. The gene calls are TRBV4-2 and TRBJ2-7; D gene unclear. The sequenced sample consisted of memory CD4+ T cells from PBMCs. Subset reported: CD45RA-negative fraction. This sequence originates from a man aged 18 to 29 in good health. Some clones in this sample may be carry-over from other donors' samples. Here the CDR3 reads CASSQVGQDFYEQYF. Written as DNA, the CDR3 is TGTGCCAGCAGCCAAGTTGGCCAGGATTTCTACGAGCAGTACTTC.